This TCR beta chain came from a study of blood T cell repertoires in COVID-19. For the study at large: The study drew acute and convalescent COVID-19 samples from the United States, Italy and Spain.

Germline V gene sequence: CDR1 LNHDA, CDR2 SQIVND (reference sequence). The CDR3 is made up of 17 amino acids. The ends were cut back, 4 bases at V and 2 bases at J, with 19 bases in the middle. The table came from immunoSEQ multiplex PCR; TCRdb's copy has only in-frame clones and leaves some out. The sample carries 300,000 to 400,000 clones, roughly 87% recorded once. Sequencing was carried out using peripheral blood. The TCR was taken from a man aged 30 to 45 with COVID-19, enrolled during active disease. V gene TRBV19 combines with J gene TRBJ2-3, with D maybe TRBD2 (5 bases). The CDR3 protein is CASSRPVTTEYTDTQYF. The DNA of the CDR3 is TGTGCCAGTAGTAGACCCGTGACTACCGAATACACAGATACGCAGTATTTT.